This TCR beta chain was profiled in a study of T-cell reconstitution after alpha-beta-depleted transplantation in children. Researchers prepared the TCRbeta library using unique molecular identifiers, the study reports. TCRdb recomputed calls from the PCR reads with MiXCR, one row per CDR3 protein. The sample contains approximately 350,000 distinct CDR3 sequences, over 9% of which appear only once. This clonotype was counted ten times or more. This receptor was taken from a human donor who donated a stem cell graft to a child with acute lymphoblastic leukemia. Sample: PBMCs from the stem cell graft donor, taken from the stem cell graft.

The CDR3 sequence is CASSRGSRGYNEQFF. The CDR3 DNA is TGTGCCAGCAGCCGGGGCTCCAGGGGGTACAATGAGCAGTTCTTC. The rearrangement links TRBV6-1 to TRBJ2-1, with 7 positions matching TRBD1. V shed 6 bases and J 4 bases; nucleotides not matched to a gene: 9. Germline assignment: CDR1 MNHNS and CDR2 SASEGT. The CDR3 has 15 residues.